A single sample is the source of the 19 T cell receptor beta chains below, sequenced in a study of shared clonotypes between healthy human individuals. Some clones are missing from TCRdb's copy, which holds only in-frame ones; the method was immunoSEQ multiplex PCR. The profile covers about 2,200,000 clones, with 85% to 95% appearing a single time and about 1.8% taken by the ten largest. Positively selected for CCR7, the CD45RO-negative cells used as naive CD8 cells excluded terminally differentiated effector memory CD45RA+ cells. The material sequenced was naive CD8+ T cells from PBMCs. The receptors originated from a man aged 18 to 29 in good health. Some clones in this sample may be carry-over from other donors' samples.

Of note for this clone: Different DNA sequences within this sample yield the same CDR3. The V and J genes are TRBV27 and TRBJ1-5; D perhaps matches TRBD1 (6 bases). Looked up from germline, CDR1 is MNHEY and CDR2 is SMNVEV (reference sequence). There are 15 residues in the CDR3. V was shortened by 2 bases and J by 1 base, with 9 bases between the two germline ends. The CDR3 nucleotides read TGTGCCAGCAGTTTACAGGGGACGAGCAATCAGCCCCAGCATTTT. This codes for CASSLQGTSNQPQHF.

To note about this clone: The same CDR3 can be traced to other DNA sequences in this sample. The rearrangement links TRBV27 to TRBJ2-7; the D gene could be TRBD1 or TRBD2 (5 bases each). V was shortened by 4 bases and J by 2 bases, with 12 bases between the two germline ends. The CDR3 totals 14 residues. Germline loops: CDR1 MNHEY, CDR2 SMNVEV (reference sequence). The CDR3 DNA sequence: TGTGCCAGCAGTTCTAGAGGGGCCCCCTACGAGCAGTACTTC. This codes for CASSSRGAPYEQYF.

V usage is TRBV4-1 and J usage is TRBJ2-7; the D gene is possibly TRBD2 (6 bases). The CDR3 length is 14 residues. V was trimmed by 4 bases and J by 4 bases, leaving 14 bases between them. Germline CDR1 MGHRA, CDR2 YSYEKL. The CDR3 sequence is CASSPFAGRYEQYF. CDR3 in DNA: TGCGCCAGCAGCCCTTTCGCGGGGCGGTACGAGCAGTACTTC.

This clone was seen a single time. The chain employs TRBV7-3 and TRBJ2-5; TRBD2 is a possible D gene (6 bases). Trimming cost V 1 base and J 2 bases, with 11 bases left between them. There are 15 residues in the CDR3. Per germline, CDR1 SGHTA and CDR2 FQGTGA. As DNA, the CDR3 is TGTGCCAGCAGCTTAAGTTACGGACTACAAGAGACCCAGTACTTC. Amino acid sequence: CASSLSYGLQETQYF.

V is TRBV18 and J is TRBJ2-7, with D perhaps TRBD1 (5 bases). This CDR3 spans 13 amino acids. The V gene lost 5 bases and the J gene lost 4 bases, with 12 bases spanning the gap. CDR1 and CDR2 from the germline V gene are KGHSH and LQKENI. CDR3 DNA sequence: TGTGCCAGCTCAACTGGACAAATTTACGAGCAGTACTTC. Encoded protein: CASSTGQIYEQYF.

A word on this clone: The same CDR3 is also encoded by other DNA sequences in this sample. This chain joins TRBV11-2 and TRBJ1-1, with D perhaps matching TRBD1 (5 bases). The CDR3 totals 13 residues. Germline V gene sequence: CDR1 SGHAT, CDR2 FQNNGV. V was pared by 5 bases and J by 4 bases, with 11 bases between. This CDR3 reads CASSLWGSTEAFF. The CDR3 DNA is TGTGCCAGCAGCCTCTGGGGCAGCACTGAAGCTTTCTTT.

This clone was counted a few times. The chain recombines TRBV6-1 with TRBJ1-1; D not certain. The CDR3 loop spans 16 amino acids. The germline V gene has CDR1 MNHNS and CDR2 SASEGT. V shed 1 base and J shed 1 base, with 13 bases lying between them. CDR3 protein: CASSEVGSLGNTEAFF. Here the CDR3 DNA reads TGTGCCAGCAGTGAAGTAGGGTCACTAGGGAACACTGAAGCTTTCTTT.

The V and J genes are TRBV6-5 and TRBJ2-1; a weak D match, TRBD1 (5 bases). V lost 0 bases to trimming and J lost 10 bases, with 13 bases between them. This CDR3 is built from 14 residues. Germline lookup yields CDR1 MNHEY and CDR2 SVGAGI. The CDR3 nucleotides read TGTGCCAGCAGTTACTCGAACACAGGTCTGGAGCAGTTCTTC. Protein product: CASSYSNTGLEQFF.

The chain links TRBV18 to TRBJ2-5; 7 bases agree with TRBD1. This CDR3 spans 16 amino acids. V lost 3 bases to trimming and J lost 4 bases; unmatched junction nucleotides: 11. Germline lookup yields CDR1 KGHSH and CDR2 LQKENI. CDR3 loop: CASSPYNKGQPETQYF. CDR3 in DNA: TGTGCCAGCTCACCGTACAACAAGGGACAGCCAGAGACCCAGTACTTC.

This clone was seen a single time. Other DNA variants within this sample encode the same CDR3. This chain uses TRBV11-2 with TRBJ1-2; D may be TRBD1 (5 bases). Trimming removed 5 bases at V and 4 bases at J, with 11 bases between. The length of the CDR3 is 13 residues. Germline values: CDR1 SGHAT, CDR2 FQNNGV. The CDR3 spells CASSPGTLYGYTF. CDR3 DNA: TGTGCCAGCAGCCCGGGGACTCTCTATGGCTACACCTTC.

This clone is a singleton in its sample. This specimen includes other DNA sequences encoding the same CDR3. The CDR3 sequence is CASSLTRGWTEAFF. DNA of the CDR3: TGTGCCAGCAGTTTGACTAGGGGATGGACTGAAGCTTTCTTT. V is TRBV28 and J is TRBJ1-1; tentatively, D is TRBD1 (5 bases). The germline V gene has CDR1 MDHEN and CDR2 SYDVKM. Trimming left V 3 bases short and J 5 bases short, with 13 bases between. CDR3 size: 14 residues.

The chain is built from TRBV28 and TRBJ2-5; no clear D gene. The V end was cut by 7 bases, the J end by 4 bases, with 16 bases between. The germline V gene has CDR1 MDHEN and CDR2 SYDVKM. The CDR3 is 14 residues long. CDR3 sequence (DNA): TGTGCCAGCAACACGGCCTCAGCGAGAGAGACCCAGTACTTC. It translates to CASNTASARETQYF. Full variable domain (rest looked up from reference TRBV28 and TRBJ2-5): DVKVTQSSRYLVKRTGEKVFLECVQDMDHENMFWYRQDPGLGLRLIYFSYDVKMKEKGDIPEGYSVSREKKERFSLILESASTNQTSMYLCASNTASARETQYFGPGTRLLVL.

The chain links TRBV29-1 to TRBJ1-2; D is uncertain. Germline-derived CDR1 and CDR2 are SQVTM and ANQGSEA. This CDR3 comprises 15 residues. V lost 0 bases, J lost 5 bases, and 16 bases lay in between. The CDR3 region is CSVEDPTWVAYGYTF. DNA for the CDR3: TGCAGCGTTGAAGATCCGACGTGGGTTGCTTATGGCTACACCTTC. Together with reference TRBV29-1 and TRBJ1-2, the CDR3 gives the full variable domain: SAVISQKPSRDICQRGTSLTIQCQVDSQVTMMFWYRQQPGQSLTLIATANQGSEATYESGFVIDKFPISRPNLTFSTLTVSNMSPEDSSIYLCSVEDPTWVAYGYTFGSGTRLTVV.

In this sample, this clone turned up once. The CDR3 bases are TGTGCCAGCACTGAGCGGCTTTCTCGGCAGTTCTTC. It encodes CASTERLSRQFF. This chain joins TRBV7-3 and TRBJ2-1; TRBD2 is a possible D gene (5 bases). V lost 7 bases and J lost 12, with 16 bases in between. CDR3 length: 12 residues. Germline values: CDR1 SGHTA, CDR2 FQGTGA.

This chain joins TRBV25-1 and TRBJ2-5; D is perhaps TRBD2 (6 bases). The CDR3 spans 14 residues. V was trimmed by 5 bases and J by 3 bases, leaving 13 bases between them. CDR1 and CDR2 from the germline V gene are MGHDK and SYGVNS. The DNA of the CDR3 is TGTGCCAGCAGTCCGGACTATCTAGAAGAGACCCAGTACTTC. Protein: CASSPDYLEETQYF.

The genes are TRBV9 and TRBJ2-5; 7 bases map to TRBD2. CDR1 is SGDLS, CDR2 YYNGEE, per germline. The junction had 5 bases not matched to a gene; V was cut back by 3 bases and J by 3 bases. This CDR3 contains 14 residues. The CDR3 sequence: CASSASGTKETQYF. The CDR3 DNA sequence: TGTGCCAGCAGCGCGTCCGGGACTAAAGAGACCCAGTACTTC. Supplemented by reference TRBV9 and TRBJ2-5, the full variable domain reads DSGVTQTPKHLITATGQRVTLRCSPRSGDLSVYWYQQSLDQGLQFLIQYYNGEERAKGNILERFSAQQFPDLHSELNLSSLELGDSALYFCASSASGTKETQYFGPGTRLLVL.

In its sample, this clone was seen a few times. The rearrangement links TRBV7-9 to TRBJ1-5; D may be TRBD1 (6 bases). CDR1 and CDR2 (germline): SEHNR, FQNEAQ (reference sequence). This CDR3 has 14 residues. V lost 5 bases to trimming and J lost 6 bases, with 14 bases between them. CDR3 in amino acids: CASSDGGASQPQHF. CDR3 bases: TGTGCCAGCAGCGATGGGGGGGCCAGTCAGCCCCAGCATTTT.

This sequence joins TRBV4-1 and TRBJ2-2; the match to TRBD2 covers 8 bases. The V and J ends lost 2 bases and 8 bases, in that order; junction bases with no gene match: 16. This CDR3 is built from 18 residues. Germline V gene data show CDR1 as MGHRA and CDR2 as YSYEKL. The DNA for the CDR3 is TGCGCCAGCAGCCAACTTCTCGGCGGGAGGAAAGAATTGGGGGAGCTGTTTTTT. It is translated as CASSQLLGGRKELGELFF.

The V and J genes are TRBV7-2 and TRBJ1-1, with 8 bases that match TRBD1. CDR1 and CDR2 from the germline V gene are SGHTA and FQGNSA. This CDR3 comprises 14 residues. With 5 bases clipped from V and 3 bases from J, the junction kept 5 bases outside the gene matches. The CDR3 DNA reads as TGTGCCAGCAGCATCGGACAGGGCCACACTGAAGCTTTCTTT. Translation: CASSIGQGHTEAFF.